A selection of T cell receptor beta chains follows, all from one sample in a study of response to subunit inactivated influenza vaccine. One entry per CDR3 protein, called by TCRdb with MiXCR from the RT-PCR reads. The table lists about 570,000 distinct CDR3 sequences, 11% of them singletons. This same sample was also part of a study on T cells expressing NK-cell markers.

The input for sequencing was PBMCs from blood, taken on the day of vaccination. These receptors all come from a man aged 45-60 years who received an inactivated influenza vaccine. CDR3s include the opening cysteine and the closing phenylalanine or tryptophan. The order of the fields is J gene, clone size, D gene, V gene, CDR3 protein, CDR3 DNA. The D gene is left open where the match is weak. Some rows mark clone size as missing; the rest say once, few, many or name a class of expanded clone.

>TRBJ2-6|few|-|TRBV6-5
CASSYGLGSGANVLTF
TGTGCCAGCAGTTACGGCTTAGGCTCTGGGGCCAACGTCCTGACTTTC
>TRBJ2-2|many|-|TRBV5-1
CASSLRDTGELFF
TGCGCCAGCAGCTTGAGGGACACCGGGGAGCTGTTTTTT
>TRBJ2-3|few|TRBD2|TRBV28
CASSSGGITDTQYF
TGTGCCAGCAGTTCGGGGGGAATCACAGATACGCAGTATTTT
>TRBJ2-7|-|-|TRBV28
CASGWGSLGEEQYF
TGTGCCAGCGGTTGGGGGTCTCTCGGAGAGGAGCAGTACTTC
>TRBJ2-5|-|-|TRBV29-1
CSVEDRGPGETQYF
TGCAGCGTTGAAGACAGAGGGCCGGGGGAGACCCAGTACTTC
>TRBJ2-5|few|-|TRBV15
CATSRYGIQETQYF
TGTGCCACCAGCAGATATGGAATCCAAGAGACCCAGTACTTC
>TRBJ2-5|-|-|TRBV5-1
CASKANTGPETQYF
TGCGCCAGCAAAGCCAACACAGGGCCGGAGACCCAGTACTTC
>TRBJ2-1|many|TRBD2|TRBV20-1
CSATPWAAGGPYQEQFF
TGCAGTGCTACCCCCTGGGCAGCGGGGGGACCTTACCAAGAGCAGTTCTTC
>TRBJ2-7|few|-|TRBV7-2
CASGGHYEQYF
TGTGCCAGCGGTGGGCACTACGAGCAGTACTTC
>TRBJ2-3|-|-|TRBV29-1
CSVRADTQYF
TGCAGCGTTCGAGCGGATACGCAGTATTTT
>TRBJ2-3|-|TRBD2|TRBV20-1
CSASKPGLAGADTQYF
TGCAGTGCTAGTAAACCGGGACTAGCGGGAGCAGATACGCAGTATTTT
>TRBJ2-1|-|-|TRBV6-2/TRBV6-3
CASLNPTRRVTYNEQFF
TGTGCCAGCCTAAATCCTACTAGACGAGTGACCTACAATGAGCAGTTCTTC
>TRBJ2-1|many|-|TRBV5-6
CASTSYNEQFF
TGTGCCAGCACTAGTTACAATGAGCAGTTCTTC
>TRBJ2-2|few|TRBD1|TRBV28
CAGQGGTNTGELFF
TGTGCCGGACAGGGCGGTACGAACACCGGGGAGCTGTTTTTT
>TRBJ2-3|few|TRBD1|TRBV18
CASSRQGRSTDTQYF
TGTGCCAGCTCACGACAGGGGAGAAGCACAGATACGCAGTATTTT
>TRBJ2-3|-|TRBD2|TRBV10-2
CASRFRGADTQYF
TGCGCCAGCAGGTTTCGGGGGGCAGATACGCAGTATTTT
>TRBJ1-5|many|TRBD1|TRBV12-3/TRBV12-4
CASSRTGGGQPQHF
TGTGCCAGCAGCCGGACAGGGGGCGGTCAGCCCCAGCATTTT
>TRBJ2-3|-|TRBD1|TRBV11-3
CASSPGQGRLGTDTQYF
TGTGCCAGCAGCCCCGGACAGGGGCGTTTGGGCACAGATACGCAGTATTTT
>TRBJ2-3|-|-|TRBV21-1
CASTQRTTSGKTDTQYF
TGTGCCAGCACCCAAAGGACGACTAGCGGGAAAACAGATACGCAGTATTTT
>TRBJ2-7|many|-|TRBV29-1
CSVVLKTGYEQYF
TGCAGCGTTGTCCTCAAAACGGGATACGAGCAGTACTTC
>TRBJ2-3|few|TRBD2|TRBV12-3/TRBV12-4
CASNVAGAGPDTQYF
TGTGCCAGCAATGTAGCGGGAGCCGGGCCAGATACGCAGTATTTT
>TRBJ2-2|-|-|TRBV9
CASGTQEADANTGELFF
TGTGCCAGTGGGACGCAAGAAGCAGACGCGAACACCGGGGAGCTGTTTTTT
>TRBJ2-1|many|TRBD2|TRBV4-1
CASSQTRLADNNEQFF
TGCGCCAGCAGCCAGACCCGACTAGCGGATAACAATGAGCAGTTCTTC
>TRBJ1-6|-|-|TRBV25-1
CASSESETSNSPLHF
TGTGCCAGCAGTGAATCTGAGACATCGAATTCACCCCTCCACTTT
>TRBJ1-2|-|TRBD1|TRBV4-2
CASSQERQGVGYTF
TGTGCCAGCAGCCAAGAGAGGCAGGGGGTTGGCTACACCTTC
>TRBJ2-1|-|-|TRBV7-2
CASSLEAGGGREQFF
TGTGCCAGCAGCTTAGAGGCGGGTGGGGGGCGTGAGCAGTTCTTC
>TRBJ2-7|few|TRBD2|TRBV30
CAWSVRASGRVYEQYF
TGTGCCTGGAGTGTAAGGGCTAGCGGGAGAGTCTACGAGCAGTACTTC
>TRBJ2-5|many|TRBD2|TRBV2
CASRGLAETQYF
TGTGCCAGCAGAGGACTAGCGGAGACCCAGTACTTC
>TRBJ1-5|few|-|TRBV6-1
CATQLYDWGFNQPQHF
TGTGCCACGCAACTGTATGATTGGGGGTTCAATCAGCCCCAGCATTTT
>TRBJ2-7|once|-|TRBV6-1
CASSESGAYEQYF
TGTGCCAGCAGTGAGTCGGGGGCCTACGAGCAGTACTTC
>TRBJ2-3|-|TRBD2|TRBV11-2
CASSLKVASGGPSTDTQYF
TGTGCCAGCAGCTTAAAGGTTGCTAGCGGGGGGCCTAGCACAGATACGCAGTATTTT
>TRBJ2-4|-|-|TRBV14
CASSQFASPPKNIQYF
TGTGCCAGCAGCCAGTTTGCCAGCCCTCCGAAAAACATTCAGTACTTC
>TRBJ2-5|few|TRBD2|TRBV4-1
CASSQVTSGQETQYF
TGCGCCAGCAGCCAAGTTACTAGCGGCCAAGAGACCCAGTACTTC
>TRBJ1-5|-|TRBD1|TRBV7-2
CASSHDRGGQPQHF
TGTGCCAGCAGCCACGACAGGGGAGGTCAGCCCCAGCATTTT
>TRBJ2-2|few|-|TRBV7-3
CASSLSKDTGELFF
TGTGCCAGCAGCTTATCTAAAGACACCGGGGAGCTGTTTTTT
>TRBJ2-7|-|TRBD2|TRBV5-1
CASSDSGGSYEQYF
TGCGCCAGCAGCGATAGCGGGGGATCTTACGAGCAGTACTTC
>TRBJ2-2|few|-|TRBV11-3
CASSSQDTGELFF
TGTGCCAGCAGCTCTCAAGACACCGGGGAGCTGTTTTTT
>TRBJ2-7|-|-|TRBV4-3
CASSQEESSYEQYF
TGCGCCAGCAGCCAAGAAGAGAGTTCCTACGAGCAGTACTTC
>TRBJ2-7|few|TRBD2|TRBV12-3/TRBV12-4
CASGRLAGRREQYF
TGTGCCAGCGGGAGACTAGCGGGAAGGCGCGAGCAGTACTTC
>TRBJ2-3|-|TRBD1|TRBV29-1
CSVGQGADSDTQYF
TGCAGCGTTGGACAGGGGGCCGATTCAGATACGCAGTATTTT
>TRBJ1-6|few|-|TRBV4-3
CASSQLGDSPLHF
TGCGCCAGCAGCCAACTAGGGGATTCACCCCTCCACTTT
>TRBJ2-1|-|TRBD2|TRBV3-1
CASSRLARGTYNEQFF
TGTGCCAGCAGCAGACTAGCTCGAGGGACCTACAATGAGCAGTTCTTC
>TRBJ1-1|-|-|TRBV28
CASSSPSNTEAFF
TGTGCCAGCAGCTCCCCTTCGAACACTGAAGCTTTCTTT
>TRBJ2-1|-|TRBD1|TRBV4-3
CASSQEFLQGQGHNEQFF
TGCGCCAGCAGCCAAGAATTCCTTCAGGGACAGGGCCACAATGAGCAGTTCTTC
>TRBJ1-1|few|-|TRBV29-1
CSAGTLHDTEAFF
TGCAGCGCCGGGACTCTCCACGACACTGAAGCTTTCTTT
>TRBJ2-2|-|-|TRBV10-3
CAITQGGTGELFF
TGTGCCATCACTCAGGGTGGGACCGGGGAGCTGTTTTTT
>TRBJ2-1|few|TRBD2|TRBV3-1
CASSPLHRASGSNEQFF
TGTGCCAGCAGCCCCCTCCACAGGGCTAGCGGGAGCAATGAGCAGTTCTTC
>TRBJ2-1|few|-|TRBV7-9
CASSFPRLDEQFF
TGTGCCAGCAGCTTTCCTCGTCTGGATGAGCAGTTCTTC
>TRBJ2-7|-|TRBD1|TRBV20-1
CSASTGTATYEQYF
TGCAGTGCGAGTACCGGGACAGCGACCTACGAGCAGTACTTC
>TRBJ2-3|few|-|TRBV29-1
CSVAGRGTDTQYF
TGCAGCGTTGCGGGTAGAGGGACAGATACGCAGTATTTT
>TRBJ2-2|-|-|TRBV29-1
CSVARAVTGELFF
TGCAGCGTTGCCAGGGCGGTGACCGGGGAGCTGTTTTTT
>TRBJ1-1|-|-|TRBV6-5
CASSYGQQNTEAFF
TGTGCCAGCAGTTACGGACAGCAAAACACTGAAGCTTTCTTT
>TRBJ2-7|few|TRBD2|TRBV7-2
CASSLATSGGRNEQYF
TGTGCCAGCAGCTTAGCAACTAGCGGGGGACGAAACGAGCAGTACTTC
>TRBJ2-1|few|TRBD2|TRBV5-1
CASSWGGSGSYEQFF
TGCGCCAGCAGCTGGGGGGGTAGCGGGAGCTATGAGCAGTTCTTC